Presented here are 3 T cell receptor beta chains from one specimen sequenced in a study of blood T cell repertoires in COVID-19. Method: immunoSEQ multiplex PCR; TCRdb's copy keeps in-frame clones and lacks some. The sample gives over 150,000 clones, around four fifths of which show up once; under 3.5% is in the top ten. The specimen was peripheral blood. Every receptor here comes from a woman of 80 years or more with COVID-19, enrolled during active disease.

The V gene is TRBV4-2, the J gene TRBJ1-4; perhaps TRBD1 as D (5 bases). The CDR3 contains 15 residues. Trimming shortened V by 5 bases and J by 5 bases, and 15 bases separated the two germline ends. Germline assignment: CDR1 LGHNA and CDR2 YNFKEQ. The CDR3 DNA is TGTGCCAGCAGCGCCGACAGACTCCGGAATGAAAAACTGTTTTTT. This translates into CASSADRLRNEKLFF.

The count of this clone is one. J is TRBJ1-5 and V is TRBV7-9, with TRBD1 identical over 8 bases. This CDR3 has 13 residues. After removal of 6 bases from V and 5 bases from J, the junction contained 3 bases not matched to a gene. CDR1 is SEHNR and CDR2 is FQNEAQ in the germline V gene (reference sequence). CDR3 nucleotides: TGTGCCAGCAGGGGGGACAGGCATCAGCCCCAGCATTTT. As protein: CASRGDRHQPQHF. Based on the CDR3 plus reference TRBV7-9 and TRBJ1-5, the full variable domain is DTGVSQNPRHKITKRGQNVTFRCDPISEHNRLYWYRQTLGQGPEFLTYFQNEAQLEKSRLLSDRFSAERPKGSFSTLEIQRTEQGDSAMYLCASRGDRHQPQHFGDGTRLSIL.

The genes are TRBV4-2 and TRBJ2-5; TRBD2 aligns across 10 bases. The germline V gene encodes CDR1 LGHNA and CDR2 YNFKEQ. Trimming at V came to 4 bases and at J to 3 bases, leaving 8 bases not matched to a gene. This CDR3 has 16 amino acids. This CDR3 is CASSLGGLAQKETQYF. The CDR3 DNA is TGTGCCAGCAGCCTCGGGGGACTAGCGCAAAAAGAGACCCAGTACTTC.